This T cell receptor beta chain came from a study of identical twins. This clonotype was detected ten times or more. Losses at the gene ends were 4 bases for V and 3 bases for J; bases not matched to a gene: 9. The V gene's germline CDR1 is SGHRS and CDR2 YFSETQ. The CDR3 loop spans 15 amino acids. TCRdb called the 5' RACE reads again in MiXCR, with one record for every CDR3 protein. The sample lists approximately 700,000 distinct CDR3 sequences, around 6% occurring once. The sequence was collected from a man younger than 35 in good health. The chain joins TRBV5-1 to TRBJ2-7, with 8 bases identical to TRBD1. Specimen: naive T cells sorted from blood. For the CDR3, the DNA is TGCGCCAGCAGCCGAGAGGGACAGGTCGGCTACGAGCAGTACTTC. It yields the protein CASSREGQVGYEQYF.